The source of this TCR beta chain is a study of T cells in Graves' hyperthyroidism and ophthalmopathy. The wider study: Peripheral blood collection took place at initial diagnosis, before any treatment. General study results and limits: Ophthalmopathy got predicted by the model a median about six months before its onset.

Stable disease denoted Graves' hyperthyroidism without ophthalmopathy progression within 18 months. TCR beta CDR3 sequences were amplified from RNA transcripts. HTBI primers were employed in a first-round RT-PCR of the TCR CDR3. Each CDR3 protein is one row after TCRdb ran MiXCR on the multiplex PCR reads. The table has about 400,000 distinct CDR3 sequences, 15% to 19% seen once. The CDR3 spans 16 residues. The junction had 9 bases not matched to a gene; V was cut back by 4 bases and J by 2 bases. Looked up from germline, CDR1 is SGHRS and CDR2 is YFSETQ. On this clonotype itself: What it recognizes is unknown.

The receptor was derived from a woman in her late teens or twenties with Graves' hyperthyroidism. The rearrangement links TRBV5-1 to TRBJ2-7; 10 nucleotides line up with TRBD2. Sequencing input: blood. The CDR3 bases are TGCGCCAGCAGCCGGACCGGGACTAGCGTTACCTACGAGCAGTACTTC. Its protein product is CASSRTGTSVTYEQYF.